The 27 T cell receptor beta chains listed next were all sequenced from one sample in a study of regulatory T cells in long-lasting Graves disease. Researchers made TCR beta libraries by using iRepertoire HTBI primers and running Arm-PCR on CDR3 regions. TCRdb reanalysed the multiplex PCR reads using MiXCR and keeps one entry per CDR3 protein. The top ten hold around 17% of the sample, which has 400,000 to 450,000 distinct CDR3 sequences, about 15% seen once. Indicated time point: newly diagnosed GD, antithyroid drugs for less than 3 months. PBMC RNA served as the TCR library source. These records were also assigned to another study, of T cells in Graves' hyperthyroidism and ophthalmopathy.

The material was peripheral blood mononuclear cells (PBMCs), obtained at new diagnosis, from a patient treated with antithyroid drugs. All receptors derive from a woman aged 25 to 45 with Graves disease.

In this sample, this clonotype turned up many times. V gene TRBV19 combines with J gene TRBJ2-1; 10 nucleotides align to TRBD1. This CDR3 contains 17 residues. J was trimmed by 6 bases and V by 10 bases; bases with no gene match: 18. Germline values: CDR1 LNHDA, CDR2 SQIVND (reference sequence). The CDR3 is CATRDRGFRESSNEQFF. In DNA, the CDR3 is TGTGCCACCCGGGACAGGGGCTTCCGGGAGTCAAGCAATGAGCAGTTCTTC.

This clonotype has just a few counts. The rearrangement joins TRBV19 to TRBJ1-5; D is ambiguous. Germline V gene sequence: CDR1 LNHDA, CDR2 SQIVND (reference sequence). Between the trimmed V and J ends, which lost 5 bases and 6 bases, there was a span of 8 bases. The CDR3 totals 12 residues. CDR3 in amino acids: CASSLSTQPQHF. Here the CDR3 DNA reads TGTGCCAGTAGTCTTTCGACTCAGCCCCAGCATTTT.

This clonotype has ten or more counts. The chain combines TRBV13 with TRBJ2-1; D gene unclear. CDR1 and CDR2 from the germline V gene are PRHDT and FYEKMQ (reference sequence). V was cut by 5 bases and J by 3 bases, with 14 bases left in between. The CDR3 totals 15 residues. In DNA form, the CDR3 reads TGTGCCAGCAGCCTTACCGCCGGGCTCTACAATGAGCAGTTCTTC. The encoded protein is CASSLTAGLYNEQFF.

The chain carries TRBV6-2 or TRBV6-3 and TRBJ1-5; D gene uncertain. Germline CDR1 MNHEY, CDR2 SVGEGT. The CDR3 runs to 13 residues. V lost 7 bases to trimming and J lost 6 bases, with 13 bases between them. CDR3 nucleotides: TGTGCCAGCATATCAGGCGGGTCTCAGCCCCAGCATTTT. It yields the protein CASISGGSQPQHF.

Many counts were recorded for this clonotype. The chain employs TRBV7-3 and TRBJ2-1; the match to TRBD2 covers 16 bases. This CDR3 region has 23 residues. V lost 3 bases, J lost 4 bases, and 21 bases stayed unmatched. Germline V gene data show CDR1 as SGHTA and CDR2 as FQGTGA. The CDR3 is CASSFSGLAGGPALSAEYNEQFF. DNA of the CDR3: TGTGCCAGCAGCTTTTCGGGACTAGCGGGAGGGCCTGCTTTGTCTGCGGAATACAATGAGCAGTTCTTC.

This clonotype showed up many times. The chain uses TRBV20-1 and TRBJ2-1; 11 nucleotides line up with TRBD2. Trimming cost V 0 bases and J 9 bases; bases outside gene matches: 4. This CDR3 is built from 14 residues. The germline V gene encodes CDR1 DFQATT and CDR2 SNEGSKA (reference sequence). CDR3 protein: CSARDSGRASEQFF. The CDR3 nucleotides read TGCAGTGCTAGAGATAGCGGGAGGGCCTCTGAGCAGTTCTTC.

V is TRBV9 and J is TRBJ2-5; 9 bases agree with TRBD2. This CDR3 contains 15 residues. Losses at the gene ends were 3 bases for V and 1 base for J; bases not matched to a gene: 4. In germline, CDR1 is SGDLS, CDR2 YYNGEE. In nucleotides, the CDR3 is TGTGCCAGCAGCGGACTAGCGGCAACCCAAGAGACCCAGTACTTC. This sequence encodes CASSGLAATQETQYF.

The V gene is TRBV5-1, the J gene TRBJ2-2; D gene ambiguous. This CDR3 comprises 15 residues. V was pared by 7 bases and J by 0 bases, with 13 bases between. Germline V CDR1 and CDR2: SGHRS, YFSETQ. The CDR3 protein is CASGTSLANTGELFF. The CDR3, as DNA: TGCGCCAGCGGAACCTCGCTCGCGAACACCGGGGAGCTGTTTTTT.

The rearrangement links TRBV3-1 to TRBJ2-5; TRBD2 matches 10 bases. This CDR3 comprises 20 residues. The V and J ends lost 0 bases and 6 bases, in that order; junction bases with no gene match: 19. Germline-derived CDR1 and CDR2 are LGHDT and YNNKEL (reference sequence). CDR3 nucleotide sequence: TGTGCCAGCAGCCAAGATTCGGTACTAGCGGGAAACCCCATCGGGCAGACCCAGTACTTC. Its translation: CASSQDSVLAGNPIGQTQYF.

This clonotype was seen repeatedly, ten times or more. The CDR3 region is CASSPQVQETQYF. CDR3 DNA sequence: TGTGCCAGCAGCCCTCAGGTACAAGAGACCCAGTACTTC. The chain has TRBV11-2 and TRBJ2-5, with unresolved D. This CDR3 comprises 13 residues. Trimming shortened V by 5 bases and J by 2 bases, and 9 bases separated the two germline ends. Germline values: CDR1 SGHAT, CDR2 FQNNGV.

The chain recombines TRBV27 with TRBJ2-1; 7 positions match TRBD2. Trimming cost V 1 base and J 9 bases; bases outside gene matches: 9. This CDR3 has 15 amino acids. Germline V CDR1 and CDR2: MNHEY, SMNVEV (reference sequence). Written as DNA, the CDR3 is TGTGCCAGCAGTTTATTGCGGGAGCGGCCCGTTGAGCAGTTCTTC. It encodes CASSLLRERPVEQFF.

V and J are TRBV3-1 and TRBJ2-3; D is undetermined. This CDR3 is built from 13 residues. The ends were cut back, 4 bases at V and 2 bases at J, with 7 bases in the middle. Germline V gene data show CDR1 as LGHDT and CDR2 as YNNKEL (reference sequence). The CDR3 DNA is TGTGCCAGCAGCCCCTTCCCCACAGATACGCAGTATTTT. As protein: CASSPFPTDTQYF.

The V call is TRBV20-1, the J call TRBJ1-5, with 10 bases matching TRBD1. CDR3 length: 14 residues. Trimming removed 5 bases from V and 7 bases from J; junction bases left unmatched: 8. In germline, CDR1 is DFQATT, CDR2 SNEGSKA (reference sequence). CDR3 sequence: CSAQGQGSGQPQHF. The CDR3 DNA sequence: TGCAGTGCTCAGGGACAGGGGAGCGGGCAGCCCCAGCATTTT.

The chain couples TRBV5-1 to TRBJ2-5; D may be TRBD2 (7 bases). V was cut by 4 bases and J by 1 base, with 14 bases left in between. Germline V gene sequence: CDR1 SGHRS, CDR2 YFSETQ. The CDR3 totals 15 residues. The CDR3, as DNA: TGCGCCAGCAGCCCCGTTCGGGGGGCCCAAGAGACCCAGTACTTC. This encodes CASSPVRGAQETQYF. Variable domain in full (rest from reference TRBV5-1 and TRBJ2-5): KAGVTQTPRYLIKTRGQQVTLSCSPISGHRSVSWYQQTPGQGLQFLFEYFSETQRNKGNFPGRFSGRQFSNSRSEMNVSTLELGDSALYLCASSPVRGAQETQYFGPGTRLLVL.

This clonotype was detected ten times or more. The chain couples TRBV5-1 to TRBJ2-5; 8 nucleotides line up with TRBD1. Germline V lookup: CDR1 SGHRS, CDR2 YFSETQ. The CDR3 is 15 residues long. V lost 4 bases, J lost 2 bases, and 7 bases stayed unmatched. The CDR3 here is CASSPAWTGQETQYF. CDR3 DNA: TGCGCCAGCAGCCCAGCTTGGACAGGGCAAGAGACCCAGTACTTC.

This clonotype was detected many times. The gene calls are TRBV7-9 and TRBJ2-2, with 7 bases matching TRBD2. Unmatched junction bases numbered 13, after V lost 4 bases and J lost 5 bases. The CDR3 covers 17 residues. Germline V CDR1 and CDR2: SEHNR, FQNEAQ (reference sequence). The CDR3 region has the DNA TGTGCCAGCAGCTATGGGAGGGCCCAGAGGAAAACCGGGGAGCTGTTTTTT. Translating it yields CASSYGRAQRKTGELFF.

With respect to this clonotype: A read error is the likely source, as a far larger clone sits one nucleotide away. The chain joins TRBV28 to TRBJ2-7; 10 bases are a match to TRBD1. Looked up from germline, CDR1 is MDHEN and CDR2 is SYDVKM. The CDR3 has 20 residues. The V and J ends lost 5 bases and 7 bases, in that order; junction bases with no gene match: 26. CDR3 sequence: CASSPIRDRGQRIIYNEQYF. CDR3 in DNA: TGTGCCAGCAGTCCGATCCGGGACAGGGGCCAGCGGATTATCTACAATGAGCAGTACTTC.

This clonotype was seen many times. This sequence joins TRBV28 and TRBJ2-7; 11 nucleotides align to TRBD1. Germline CDR1 is MDHEN and CDR2 is SYDVKM. CDR3 length equals 15 residues. With 5 bases clipped from V and 4 bases from J, the junction kept 7 bases outside the gene matches. CDR3 region: CASSVGTGGAYEQYF. Here the CDR3 DNA reads TGTGCCAGCAGTGTAGGGACAGGGGGGGCGTACGAGCAGTACTTC. The full variable domain, its missing parts supplied by reference TRBV28 and TRBJ2-7, is DVKVTQSSRYLVKRTGEKVFLECVQDMDHENMFWYRQDPGLGLRLIYFSYDVKMKEKGDIPEGYSVSREKKERFSLILESASTNQTSMYLCASSVGTGGAYEQYFGPGTRLTVT.

This chain joins TRBV30 and TRBJ2-1; D unclear. This CDR3 spans 13 amino acids. Trimming cost V 4 bases and J 0 bases, with 7 bases left between them. Per the germline V gene, CDR1 is GTSNPN and CDR2 is SVGIG (reference sequence). In DNA, the CDR3 is TGTGCCTGGACGTGGGGCTCCTACAATGAGCAGTTCTTC. Encoded protein: CAWTWGSYNEQFF.

The V call is TRBV11-3, the J call TRBJ1-6; tentative D call: TRBD1 (5 bases). The CDR3 is 14 residues long. Per the germline V gene, CDR1 is SGHNT and CDR2 is YENEEA. Trimming shortened V by 3 bases and J by 5 bases, and 8 bases separated the two germline ends. CDR3 in DNA: TGTGCCAGCAGCTTGACAGATAATAATTCACCCCTCCACTTT. This gives the protein CASSLTDNNSPLHF.

The V gene is TRBV20-1, the J gene TRBJ2-1, with D possibly TRBD2 on 6 matching bases. The germline CDR1 and CDR2 sequences are DFQATT and SNEGSKA (reference sequence). V dropped 5 bases and J dropped 3 bases, with 11 bases sitting between them. This CDR3 has 13 amino acids. CDR3 sequence (DNA): TGCAGTGCTGTAGCGGCTAGCTACAATGAGCAGTTCTTC. This gives the protein CSAVAASYNEQFF.

This clonotype was found many times. The chain couples TRBV6-9 to TRBJ2-1; a possible D gene is TRBD2 (5 bases). CDR3 length: 13 residues. Germline V gene data show CDR1 as MNHGY and CDR2 as SVAAGI. V lost 3 bases to trimming and J lost 8 bases, with 11 bases between them. The CDR3: CASSYAEGYEQFF. The CDR3 nucleotides read TGTGCCAGCAGTTACGCAGAGGGCTATGAGCAGTTCTTC.

A word on this clonotype: One base away lies a much larger clone, so this may be a sequencing read error. V and J are TRBV7-3 and TRBJ2-1, with D perhaps being TRBD1 or TRBD2 (5 bases each). This CDR3 is 15 amino acids long. Germline CDR1 and CDR2: SGHTA and FQGTGA. Trimming took 7 bases from V and 9 from J, leaving 22 bases between them. The chain's CDR3 is CASTEKGPFSSEQFF. The CDR3 nucleotides read TGTGCCAGCACTGAAAAGGGACCCTTTAGCAGTGAGCAGTTCTTC.

On this clonotype itself: One base away lies a much larger clone, so this may be a sequencing read error. The chain carries TRBV4-1 and TRBJ2-2; tentative D call: TRBD2 (5 bases). CDR1 and CDR2 (germline): MGHRA, YSYEKL. The CDR3 sequence is 15 residues long. The CDR3 coding sequence is TGCGCCAGCAGCCAAGATGGGCGGGTTACCGGGGAGCTGCTTTTT. It is translated as CASSQDGRVTGELLF.

The chain carries TRBV24-1 and TRBJ1-5; 9 bases map to TRBD1. Germline V gene data show CDR1 as KGHDR and CDR2 as SFDVKD. J was trimmed by 3 bases and V by 9 bases; bases with no gene match: 8. The CDR3 runs 15 residues. Here the CDR3 reads CATHPGTGYNQPQHF. CDR3 bases: TGTGCCACCCATCCTGGGACAGGGTACAATCAGCCCCAGCATTTT.

The genes are TRBV5-1 and TRBJ2-7; D is possibly TRBD1 (5 bases). Germline-derived CDR1 and CDR2 are SGHRS and YFSETQ. CDR3 length equals 15 residues. Trimming took off 0 bases at V and 1 base at J, with 11 bases between the two ends. The CDR3 region has the DNA TGCGCCAGCAGCTTGGACCAGGGCTTTTCCTACGAGCAGTACTTC. Its protein is CASSLDQGFSYEQYF.

This clonotype was counted at least ten times. J is TRBJ1-6 and V is TRBV12-3 or TRBV12-4; 7 nucleotides line up with TRBD1. The CDR3 length is 15 residues. The V segment lost 4 bases and the J segment 7 bases; nucleotides outside the gene matches: 7. The CDR3, as DNA: TGTGCCAGCAGTTCCCAGGAAGGGGGCAATTCACCCCTCCACTTT. Amino acids: CASSSQEGGNSPLHF.